This section outlines one TCR beta chain sequence together with its context. This entry comes from a study of identifying expanded T cells in peripheral blood. The protocol was immunoSEQ multiplex PCR, while the TCRdb copy is restricted to in-frame clones and leaves out a portion. The sample lists 84,000 or so clones, about 89% occurring once. CDR3 length: 14 residues. Trimming stripped 1 base from V and 7 bases from J, with 10 bases between. CDR1 is MGHDK, CDR2 SYGVNS, per germline. This chain uses TRBV25-1 with TRBJ2-2; D may be TRBD1 (6 bases). The sample consisted of blood. The clonotype originates from a person aged 18 to 70 in good health. CDR3 in amino acids: CASSESRGIGELFF. The CDR3 bases are TGTGCCAGCAGTGAATCTAGGGGGATCGGGGAGCTGTTTTTT. Supplemented by reference TRBV25-1 and TRBJ2-2, the full variable domain reads EADIYQTPRYLVIGTGKKITLECSQTMGHDKMYWYQQDPGMELHLIHYSYGVNSTEKGDLSSESTVSRIRTEHFPLTLESARPSHTSQYLCASSESRGIGELFFGEGSRLTVL.